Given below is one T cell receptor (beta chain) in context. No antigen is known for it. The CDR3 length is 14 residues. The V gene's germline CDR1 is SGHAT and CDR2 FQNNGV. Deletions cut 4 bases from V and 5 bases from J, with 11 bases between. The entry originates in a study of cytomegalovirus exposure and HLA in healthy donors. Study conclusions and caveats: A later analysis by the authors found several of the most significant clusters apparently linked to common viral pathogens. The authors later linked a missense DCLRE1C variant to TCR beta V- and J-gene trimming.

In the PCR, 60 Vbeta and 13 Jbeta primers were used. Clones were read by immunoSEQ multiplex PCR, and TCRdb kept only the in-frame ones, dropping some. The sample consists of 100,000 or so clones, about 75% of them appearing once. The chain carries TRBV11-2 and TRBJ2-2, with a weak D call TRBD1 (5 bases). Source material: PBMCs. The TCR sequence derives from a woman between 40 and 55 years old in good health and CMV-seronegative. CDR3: CASSSGQGTGELFF. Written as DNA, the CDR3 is TGTGCCAGCAGCTCCGGCCAGGGAACCGGGGAGCTGTTTTTT.